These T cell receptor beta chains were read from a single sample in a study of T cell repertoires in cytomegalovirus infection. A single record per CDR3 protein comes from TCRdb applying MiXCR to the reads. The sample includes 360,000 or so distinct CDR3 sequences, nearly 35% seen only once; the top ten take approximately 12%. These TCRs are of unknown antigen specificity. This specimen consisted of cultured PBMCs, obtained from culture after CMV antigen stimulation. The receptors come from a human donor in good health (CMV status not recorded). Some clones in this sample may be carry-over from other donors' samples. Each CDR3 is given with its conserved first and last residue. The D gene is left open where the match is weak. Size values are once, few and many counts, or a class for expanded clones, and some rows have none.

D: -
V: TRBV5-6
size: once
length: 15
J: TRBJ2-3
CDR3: CASRRQFETTDTQYF
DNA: TGTGCCAGCCGGAGACAGTTCGAGACCACAGATACGCAGTATTTT

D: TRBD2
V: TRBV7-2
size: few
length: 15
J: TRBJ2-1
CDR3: CASTLTSGTYNEQFF
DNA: TGTGCCAGCACGTTAACTAGCGGGACCTACAATGAGCAGTTCTTC

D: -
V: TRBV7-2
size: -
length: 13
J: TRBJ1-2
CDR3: CASSQRAGYGYTF
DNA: TGTGCCAGCAGCCAAAGGGCGGGGTATGGCTACACCTTC

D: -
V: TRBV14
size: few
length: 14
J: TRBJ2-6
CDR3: CASSTISGANVLTF
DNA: TGTGCCAGCAGCACGATCTCTGGGGCCAACGTCCTGACTTTC

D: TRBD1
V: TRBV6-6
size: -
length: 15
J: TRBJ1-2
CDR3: CASSYLRQGSYGYTF
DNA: TGTGCCAGCAGTTACTTGAGACAGGGGTCCTATGGCTACACCTTC

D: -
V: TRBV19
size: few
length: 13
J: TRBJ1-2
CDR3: CASSYDPITGYTF
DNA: TGTGCCAGTAGCTATGACCCGATCACTGGCTACACCTTC

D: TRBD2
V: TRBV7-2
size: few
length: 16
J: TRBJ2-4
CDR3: CASSPGLAGEENIQYF
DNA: TGTGCCAGCAGCCCGGGACTAGCGGGAGAGGAAAACATTCAGTACTTC

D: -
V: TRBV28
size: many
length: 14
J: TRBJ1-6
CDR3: CASSVSGYNSPLHF
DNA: TGTGCCAGCAGTGTCTCGGGATATAATTCACCCCTCCACTTT

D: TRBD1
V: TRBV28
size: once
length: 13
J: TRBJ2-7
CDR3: CASTGQGIYEQYF
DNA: TGTGCCAGCACCGGACAGGGGATCTACGAGCAGTACTTC

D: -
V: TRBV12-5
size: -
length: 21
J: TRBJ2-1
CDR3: CASGLIPRRAGGLKGDNEQFF
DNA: TGTGCTAGTGGTTTGATCCCTCGACGGGCTGGGGGGCTGAAGGGTGACAATGAGCAGTTCTTC

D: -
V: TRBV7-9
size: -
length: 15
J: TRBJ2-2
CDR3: CASQVQRSNTGELFF
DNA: TGTGCCAGCCAGGTGCAGCGCTCGAACACCGGGGAGCTGTTTTTT

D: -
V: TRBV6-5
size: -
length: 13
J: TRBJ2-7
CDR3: CASSWGTYYEQYF
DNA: TGTGCCAGCAGTTGGGGGACTTATTACGAGCAGTACTTC

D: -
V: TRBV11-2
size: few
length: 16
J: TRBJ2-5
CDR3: CASSLGSSAREETQYF
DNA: TGTGCCAGCAGCTTAGGGTCTAGCGCCCGGGAAGAGACCCAGTACTTC

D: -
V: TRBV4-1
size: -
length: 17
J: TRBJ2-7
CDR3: CASSQDPPGGSSYEQYF
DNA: TGCGCCAGCAGCCAAGATCCTCCGGGGGGCAGCTCCTACGAGCAGTACTTC

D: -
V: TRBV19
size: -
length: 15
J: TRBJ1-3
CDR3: CASRSTGSSGNTIYF
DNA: TGTGCCAGTAGGAGTACGGGGAGCTCTGGAAACACCATATATTTT

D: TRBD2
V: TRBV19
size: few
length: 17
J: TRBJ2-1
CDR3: CASSILRREREVDEQFF
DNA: TGTGCCAGTAGTATCCTTCGTCGGGAGCGGGAGGTGGATGAGCAGTTCTTC

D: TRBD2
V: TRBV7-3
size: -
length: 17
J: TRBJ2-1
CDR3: CASSRDLAGGPFNEQFF
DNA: TGTGCCAGCAGCCGCGACTTAGCGGGAGGGCCTTTCAATGAGCAGTTCTTC

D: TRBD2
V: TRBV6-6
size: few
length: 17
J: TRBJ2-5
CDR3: CASSYVSSGIYQETQYF
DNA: TGTGCCAGCAGTTACGTGTCTAGCGGAATATACCAAGAGACCCAGTACTTC

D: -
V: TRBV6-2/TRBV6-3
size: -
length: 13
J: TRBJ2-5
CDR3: CASRGPGRETQYF
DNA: TGTGCCAGCAGAGGTCCGGGACGGGAGACCCAGTACTTC

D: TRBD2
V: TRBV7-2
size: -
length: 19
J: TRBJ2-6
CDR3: CASSLVAGGPGSGANVLTF
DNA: TGTGCCAGCAGCTTAGTAGCGGGAGGGCCCGGCTCGGGGGCCAACGTCCTGACTTTC

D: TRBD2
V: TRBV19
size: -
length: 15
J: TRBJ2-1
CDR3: CASSLLAGVSSEQFF
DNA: TGTGCCAGTAGTCTGCTAGCGGGAGTCTCTAGTGAGCAGTTCTTC

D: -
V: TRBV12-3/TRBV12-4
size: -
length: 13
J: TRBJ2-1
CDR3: CASSYNRVAEQFF
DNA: TGTGCCAGCAGTTACAACAGGGTAGCTGAGCAGTTCTTC

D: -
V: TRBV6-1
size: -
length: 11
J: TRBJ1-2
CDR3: CASSVGLGYTF
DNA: TGTGCCAGCAGTGTGGGGCTCGGCTACACCTTC

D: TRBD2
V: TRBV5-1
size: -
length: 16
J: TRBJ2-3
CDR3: CASSSGLARSTDTQYF
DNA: TGCGCCAGCAGCTCGGGACTAGCGAGGAGCACAGATACGCAGTATTTT

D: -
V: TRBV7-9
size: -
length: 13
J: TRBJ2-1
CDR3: CASSSSPGVWQFF
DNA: TGTGCCAGCAGCTCAAGCCCGGGGGTTTGGCAGTTCTTC

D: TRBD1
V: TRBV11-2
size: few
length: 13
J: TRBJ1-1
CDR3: CASSSANRGLTFF
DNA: TGTGCCAGCAGCTCAGCTAACAGGGGTTTAACTTTCTTT

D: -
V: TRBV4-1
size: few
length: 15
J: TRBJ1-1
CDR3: CASRKTGSVGTEAFF
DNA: TGCGCCAGCCGGAAGACAGGTTCGGTAGGCACTGAAGCTTTCTTT

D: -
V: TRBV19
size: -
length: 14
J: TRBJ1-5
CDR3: CASRSSGSNQPQHF
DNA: TGTGCCAGTAGGTCCTCAGGGAGCAATCAGCCCCAGCATTTT

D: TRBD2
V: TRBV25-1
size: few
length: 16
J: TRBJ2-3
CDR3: CASSGLSGVPADTQYF
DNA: TGTGCCAGCAGTGGTTTGAGCGGGGTGCCGGCAGATACGCAGTATTTT

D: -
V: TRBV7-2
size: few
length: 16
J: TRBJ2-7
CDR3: CASSATGLGPGREQYF
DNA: TGTGCCAGCAGCGCAACAGGGTTGGGACCCGGCCGCGAGCAGTACTTC

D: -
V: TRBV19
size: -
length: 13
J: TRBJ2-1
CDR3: CASSGLAINEQFF
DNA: TGTGCCAGTAGTGGGCTAGCGATCAATGAGCAGTTCTTC

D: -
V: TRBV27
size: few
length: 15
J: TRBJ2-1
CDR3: CASRTTNTLYNEQFF
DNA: TGTGCCAGCAGAACAACTAACACTCTCTACAATGAGCAGTTCTTC

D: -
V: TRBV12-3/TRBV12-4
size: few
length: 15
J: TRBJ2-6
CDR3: CASSLWGFGANVLTF
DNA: TGTGCCAGCAGTTTATGGGGATTTGGGGCCAACGTCCTGACTTTC

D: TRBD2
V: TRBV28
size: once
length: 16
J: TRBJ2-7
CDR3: CASSFLGGGERDEQYF
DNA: TGTGCCAGCAGTTTTTTGGGCGGGGGAGAGCGAGACGAGCAGTACTTC

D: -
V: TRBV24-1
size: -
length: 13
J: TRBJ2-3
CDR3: CATTPRDTDTQYF
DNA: TGTGCCACCACCCCCCGGGACACAGATACGCAGTATTTT

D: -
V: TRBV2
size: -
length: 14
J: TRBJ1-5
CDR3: CASREQLSNQPQHF
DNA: TGTGCCAGCAGGGAACAGCTATCCAATCAGCCCCAGCATTTT

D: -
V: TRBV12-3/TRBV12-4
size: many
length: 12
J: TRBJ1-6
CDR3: CASSLANSPLHF
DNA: TGTGCCAGCAGCTTAGCTAATTCACCCCTCCACTTT

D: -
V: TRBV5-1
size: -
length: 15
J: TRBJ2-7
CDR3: CASSPQGGIGGEQYF
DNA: TGCGCCAGCAGCCCGCAAGGGGGGATCGGGGGGGAGCAGTACTTC

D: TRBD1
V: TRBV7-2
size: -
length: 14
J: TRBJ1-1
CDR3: CASSRNQGAAEAFF
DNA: TGTGCCAGCAGCCGGAACCAGGGGGCCGCTGAAGCTTTCTTT

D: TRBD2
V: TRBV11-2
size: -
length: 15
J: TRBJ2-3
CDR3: CASSLFAGGPDTQYF
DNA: TGTGCCAGCAGCCTCTTCGCGGGAGGCCCAGATACGCAGTATTTT

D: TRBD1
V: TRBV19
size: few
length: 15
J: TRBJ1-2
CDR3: CASSADRVNNYGYTF
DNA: TGTGCCAGTAGTGCGGACAGGGTCAATAACTATGGCTACACCTTC

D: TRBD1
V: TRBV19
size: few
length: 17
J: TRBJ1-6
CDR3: CATTFGTGGAYNSPLHF
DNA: TGTGCCACCACATTCGGGACAGGGGGCGCCTATAATTCACCCCTCCACTTT

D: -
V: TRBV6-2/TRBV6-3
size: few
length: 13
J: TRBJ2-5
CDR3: CASKIDGSGTQYF
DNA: TGTGCCAGCAAAATAGACGGGAGCGGGACCCAGTACTTC